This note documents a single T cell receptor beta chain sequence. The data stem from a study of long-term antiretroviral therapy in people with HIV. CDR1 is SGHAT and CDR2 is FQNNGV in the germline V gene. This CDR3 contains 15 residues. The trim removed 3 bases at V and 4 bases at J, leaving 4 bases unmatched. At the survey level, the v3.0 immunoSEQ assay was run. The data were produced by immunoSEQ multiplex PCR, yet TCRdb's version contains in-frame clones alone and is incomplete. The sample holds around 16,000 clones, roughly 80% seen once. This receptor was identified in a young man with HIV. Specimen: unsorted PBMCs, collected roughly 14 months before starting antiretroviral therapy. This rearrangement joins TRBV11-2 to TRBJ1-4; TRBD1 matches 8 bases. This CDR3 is CASSFGQGSNEKLFF. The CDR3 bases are TGTGCCAGCAGCTTCGGACAGGGTAGTAATGAAAAACTGTTTTTT.